Detailed here is one TCR beta chain. Its antigen is not known. Method: immunoSEQ multiplex PCR; TCRdb's copy keeps in-frame clones and lacks some. The table lists tens of thousands of clones, around four fifths of them singletons. These data belong to a study of lymphopenia after photon versus proton radiotherapy. Overall study findings and caveats: Relative stability marked proton patients; photon patients lost diversity and naive cells. Post-nadir TCR diversity decline inversely tracked overall survival among those who died. Authors raise, but do not show, better survival with proton therapy. After the lymphocyte nadir, photon-treated repertoires showed oligoclonal expansion, especially of CD8+ Temra cells.

Germline CDR1 and CDR2: MDHEN and SYDVKM. The CDR3 covers 13 residues. The V segment lost 10 bases and the J segment 2 bases; nucleotides outside the gene matches: 5. The source material was peripheral blood, sampled from a patient treated with proton-based radiotherapy. This TCR was recovered from a woman in her seventies with pancreatic cancer. V usage is TRBV28 and J usage is TRBJ2-5; 9 bases fit TRBD2. CDR3 DNA sequence: TGTGCCACTCGGACTAGCGTACAAGAGACCCAGTACTTC. As protein: CATRTSVQETQYF. The full variable domain, its missing parts supplied by reference TRBV28 and TRBJ2-5, is DVKVTQSSRYLVKRTGEKVFLECVQDMDHENMFWYRQDPGLGLRLIYFSYDVKMKEKGDIPEGYSVSREKKERFSLILESASTNQTSMYLCATRTSVQETQYFGPGTRLLVL.